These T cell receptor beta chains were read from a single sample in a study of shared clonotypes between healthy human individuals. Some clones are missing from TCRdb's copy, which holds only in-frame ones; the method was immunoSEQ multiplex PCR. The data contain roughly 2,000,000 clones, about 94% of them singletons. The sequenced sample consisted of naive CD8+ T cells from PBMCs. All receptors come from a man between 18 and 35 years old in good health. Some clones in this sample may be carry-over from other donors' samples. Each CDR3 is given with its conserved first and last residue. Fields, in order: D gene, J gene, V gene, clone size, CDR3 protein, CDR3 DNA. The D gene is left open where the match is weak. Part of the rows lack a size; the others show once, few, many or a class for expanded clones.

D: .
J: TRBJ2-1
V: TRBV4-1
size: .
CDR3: CASSPLPGFDEQFF
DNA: TGCGCCAGCAGCCCCCTACCGGGGTTCGATGAGCAGTTCTTC

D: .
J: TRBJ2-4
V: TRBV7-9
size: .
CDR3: CASSTKDPKAKNIQYF
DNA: TGTGCCAGCAGCACCAAAGACCCGAAAGCCAAAAACATTCAGTACTTC

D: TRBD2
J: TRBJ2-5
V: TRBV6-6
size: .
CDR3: CASSPRLAAAARTQYF
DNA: TGTGCCAGCAGTCCCAGACTAGCGGCCGCGGCACGGACCCAGTACTTC

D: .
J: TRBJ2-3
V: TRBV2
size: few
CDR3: CASSETDTQYF
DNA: TGTGCCAGCAGTGAGACAGATACGCAGTATTTT

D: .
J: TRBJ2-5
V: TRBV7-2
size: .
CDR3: CASSSWDTRTRRRQETQYF
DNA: TGTGCCAGCAGCTCCTGGGACACCCGAACGCGTAGACGCCAAGAGACCCAGTACTTC

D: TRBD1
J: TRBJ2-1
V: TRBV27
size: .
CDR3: CASGRQGEQFF
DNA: TGTGCCAGCGGGCGACAGGGTGAGCAGTTCTTC

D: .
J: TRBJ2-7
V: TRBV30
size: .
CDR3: CAWSPGVNEQYF
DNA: TGTGCCTGGAGCCCCGGAGTGAACGAGCAGTACTTC

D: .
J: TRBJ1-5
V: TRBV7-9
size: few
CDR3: CASSLRDQPQHF
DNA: TGTGCCAGCAGCTTACGCGATCAGCCCCAGCATTTT

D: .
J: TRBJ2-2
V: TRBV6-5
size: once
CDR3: CASSFGQITGELFF
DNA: TGTGCCAGCAGTTTCGGACAGATCACCGGGGAGCTGTTTTTT

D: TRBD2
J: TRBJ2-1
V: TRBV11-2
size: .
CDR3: CASSRTSGRGNEQFF
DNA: TGTGCCAGCAGCCGAACCAGCGGGAGGGGCAATGAGCAGTTCTTC

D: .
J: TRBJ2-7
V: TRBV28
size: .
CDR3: CASSLVGYEQYF
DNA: TGTGCCAGCAGTTTAGTGGGGTACGAGCAGTACTTC

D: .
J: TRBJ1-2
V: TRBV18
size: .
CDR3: CASSLNERGNYGYTF
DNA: TGTGCCAGCTCACTTAACGAGCGGGGCAACTATGGCTACACCTTC

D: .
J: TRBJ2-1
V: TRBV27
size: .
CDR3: CASSFYVSSYNEQFF
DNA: TGTGCCAGCAGTTTTTATGTGAGCTCCTACAATGAGCAGTTCTTC

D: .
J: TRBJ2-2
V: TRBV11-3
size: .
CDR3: CASSFRGAGTGELFF
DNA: TGTGCCAGCAGCTTTCGCGGGGCGGGGACCGGGGAGCTGTTTTTT

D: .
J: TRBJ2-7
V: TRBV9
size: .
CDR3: CASSVDGVGDEQYF
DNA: TGTGCCAGCAGCGTAGACGGCGTCGGGGACGAGCAGTACTTC

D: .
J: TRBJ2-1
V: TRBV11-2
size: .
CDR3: CASSLTHEQFF
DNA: TGTGCCAGCAGCTTGACCCATGAGCAGTTCTTC

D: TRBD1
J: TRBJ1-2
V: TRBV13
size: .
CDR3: CASSLTGVAQYGYTF
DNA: TGTGCCAGCAGCTTAACAGGGGTTGCCCAGTATGGCTACACCTTC

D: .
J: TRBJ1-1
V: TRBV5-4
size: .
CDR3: CASSLGPEAFF
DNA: TGTGCCAGCAGCTTGGGTCCTGAAGCTTTCTTT

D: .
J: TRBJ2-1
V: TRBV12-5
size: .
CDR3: CASAPVQVNEQFF
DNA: TGTGCTAGTGCCCCGGTGCAGGTCAATGAGCAGTTCTTC

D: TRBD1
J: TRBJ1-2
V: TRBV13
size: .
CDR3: CASSLMSDRPEWEYGYTF
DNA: TGTGCCAGCAGCTTAATGTCGGACAGGCCGGAGTGGGAATATGGCTACACCTTC

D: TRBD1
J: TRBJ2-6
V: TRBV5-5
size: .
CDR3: CASLTGDAGANVLTF
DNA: TGTGCCAGCCTGACAGGGGACGCTGGGGCCAACGTCCTGACTTTC

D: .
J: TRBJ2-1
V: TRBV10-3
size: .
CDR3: CAISGEFIANEQFF
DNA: TGTGCCATCAGTGGGGAGTTTATTGCGAATGAGCAGTTCTTC

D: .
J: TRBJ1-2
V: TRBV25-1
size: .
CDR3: CASSESILAGYHGYTF
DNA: TGTGCCAGCAGTGAAAGCATTTTAGCGGGTTATCATGGCTACACCTTC

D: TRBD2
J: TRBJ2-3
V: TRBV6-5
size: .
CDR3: CASTHGGADTQYF
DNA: TGTGCCAGCACCCACGGGGGGGCAGATACGCAGTATTTT

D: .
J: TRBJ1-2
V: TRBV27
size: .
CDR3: CASSLSGQHYGYTF
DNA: TGTGCCAGCAGTTTATCCGGGCAGCACTATGGCTACACCTTC

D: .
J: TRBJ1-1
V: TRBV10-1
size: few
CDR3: CASRRAENTEAFF
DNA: TGCGCCAGCAGGCGGGCCGAGAACACTGAAGCTTTCTTT

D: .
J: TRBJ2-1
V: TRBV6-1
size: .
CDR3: CASRGDSRAEQFF
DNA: TGTGCCAGCAGGGGCGACTCCCGAGCAGAGCAGTTCTTC

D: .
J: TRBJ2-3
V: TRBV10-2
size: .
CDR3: CASGAGTLPRHDTQYF
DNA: TGCGCCAGCGGAGCTGGGACTCTTCCACGACACGATACGCAGTATTTT

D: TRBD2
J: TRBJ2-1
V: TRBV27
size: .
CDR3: CASLGTSGNNEQFF
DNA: TGTGCCAGCCTGGGGACTAGCGGAAACAATGAGCAGTTCTTC

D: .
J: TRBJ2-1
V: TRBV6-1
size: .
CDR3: CASSEEGIFWAYNEQFF
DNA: TGTGCCAGCAGTGAGGAGGGCATCTTTTGGGCCTACAATGAGCAGTTCTTC

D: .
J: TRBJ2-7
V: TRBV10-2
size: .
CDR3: CASSEGYEQYF
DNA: TGCGCCAGCAGTGAAGGTTACGAGCAGTACTTC

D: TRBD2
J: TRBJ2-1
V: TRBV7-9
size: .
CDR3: CASSLGTSGLYNEQFF
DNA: TGTGCCAGCAGCCTGGGGACTAGCGGGTTGTACAATGAGCAGTTCTTC

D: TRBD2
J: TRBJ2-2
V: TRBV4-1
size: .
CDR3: CASSSRLAVNTGELFF
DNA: TGCGCCAGCAGCTCCAGACTAGCGGTGAACACCGGGGAGCTGTTTTTT

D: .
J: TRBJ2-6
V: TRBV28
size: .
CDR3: CASSQRQTGANVLTF
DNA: TGTGCCAGCAGCCAAAGACAGACTGGGGCCAACGTCCTGACTTTC

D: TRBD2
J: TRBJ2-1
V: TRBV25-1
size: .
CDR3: CASSPGGAIYNEQFF
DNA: TGTGCCAGCAGCCCCGGGGGGGCGATCTACAATGAGCAGTTCTTC

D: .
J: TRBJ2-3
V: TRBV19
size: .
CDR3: CASSGRTGDTQYF
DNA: TGTGCCAGTAGTGGTAGAACCGGAGATACGCAGTATTTT

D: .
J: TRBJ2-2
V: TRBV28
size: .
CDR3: CASSPPSEFTGELFF
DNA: TGTGCCAGCAGTCCCCCCTCGGAGTTCACCGGGGAGCTGTTTTTT

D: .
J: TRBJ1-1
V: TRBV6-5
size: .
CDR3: CASSLRGYTEAFF
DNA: TGTGCCAGCAGTTTGAGGGGTTACACTGAAGCTTTCTTT

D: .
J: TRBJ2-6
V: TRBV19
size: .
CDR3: CASSIGTPVDPDSGANVLTF
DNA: TGTGCCAGTAGTATCGGGACACCCGTCGACCCTGACTCTGGGGCCAACGTCCTGACTTTC

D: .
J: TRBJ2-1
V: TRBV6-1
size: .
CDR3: CASSEAGFF
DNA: TGTGCCAGCAGTGAAGCGGGTTTCTTC

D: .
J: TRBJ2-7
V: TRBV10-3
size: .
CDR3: CAIRGGRSSYEQYF
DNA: TGTGCCATCAGGGGGGGAAGGTCCTCCTACGAGCAGTACTTC

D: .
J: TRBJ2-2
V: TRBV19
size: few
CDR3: CASTPGHTTGELFF
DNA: TGTGCCAGTACTCCGGGACACACTACCGGGGAGCTGTTTTTT

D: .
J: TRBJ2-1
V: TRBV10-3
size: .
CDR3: CAISAGVAVTNEQFF
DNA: TGTGCCATCAGTGCTGGGGTAGCGGTTACGAATGAGCAGTTCTTC

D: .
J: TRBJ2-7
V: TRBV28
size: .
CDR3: CASSLTDSGPYEQYF
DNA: TGTGCCAGCAGTTTGACCGATAGTGGGCCCTACGAGCAGTACTTC

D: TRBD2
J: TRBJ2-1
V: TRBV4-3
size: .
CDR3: CASSQDAGLGEFF
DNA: TGCGCCAGCAGCCAAGACGCGGGACTAGGGGAGTTCTTC

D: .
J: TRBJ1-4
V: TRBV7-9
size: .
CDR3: CASSGNRATYNEKLFF
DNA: TGTGCCAGCAGCGGAAACCGGGCCACCTATAATGAAAAACTGTTTTTT

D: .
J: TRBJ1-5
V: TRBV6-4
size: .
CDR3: CASSDEIDRNQPQHF
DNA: TGTGCCAGCAGTGATGAGATCGACCGCAATCAGCCCCAGCATTTT

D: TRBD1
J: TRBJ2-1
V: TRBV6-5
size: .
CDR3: CASSYSGQGAYNEQFF
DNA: TGTGCCAGCAGTTATTCTGGACAGGGGGCCTACAATGAGCAGTTCTTC

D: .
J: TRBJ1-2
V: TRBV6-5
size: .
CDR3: CASTNRQVFPGYTF
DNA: TGTGCCAGCACAAATCGTCAGGTTTTTCCCGGCTACACCTTC

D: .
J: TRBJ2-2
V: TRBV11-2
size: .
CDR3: CASSLDPPGLNTGELFF
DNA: TGTGCCAGCAGCTTAGATCCCCCGGGATTGAACACCGGGGAGCTGTTTTTT

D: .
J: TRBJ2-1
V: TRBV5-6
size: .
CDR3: CASSLARGEQFF
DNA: TGTGCCAGCAGCCTCGCACGAGGTGAGCAGTTCTTC

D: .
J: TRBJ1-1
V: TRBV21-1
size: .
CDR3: CASSRERTEAFF
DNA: TGTGCCAGCAGCCGGGAGCGCACTGAAGCTTTCTTT

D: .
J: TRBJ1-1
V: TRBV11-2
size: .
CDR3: CASSLFGARAEAFF
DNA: TGTGCCAGCAGCTTATTCGGGGCGAGGGCTGAAGCTTTCTTT

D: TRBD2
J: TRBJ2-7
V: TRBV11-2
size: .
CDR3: CASSLSGGSYEQYF
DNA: TGTGCCAGCAGCTTATCGGGGGGCTCCTACGAGCAGTACTTC

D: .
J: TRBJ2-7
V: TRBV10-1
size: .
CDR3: CASSPQSGGYEQYF
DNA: TGCGCCAGCAGCCCCCAGAGCGGAGGTTACGAGCAGTACTTC

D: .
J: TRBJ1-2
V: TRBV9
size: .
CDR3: CASSVDGEFDGYTF
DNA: TGTGCCAGCAGCGTAGATGGGGAGTTCGATGGCTACACCTTC

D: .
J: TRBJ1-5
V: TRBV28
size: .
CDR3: CASSPGLEGFYQPQHF
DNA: TGTGCCAGCAGCCCTGGGTTGGAGGGGTTCTATCAGCCCCAGCATTTT

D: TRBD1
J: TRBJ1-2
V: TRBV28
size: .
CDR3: CASSSGTVGYGYTF
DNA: TGTGCCAGCAGTTCCGGGACAGTCGGATATGGCTACACCTTC

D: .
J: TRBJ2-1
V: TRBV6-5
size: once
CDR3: CASSPNLLSYNEQFF
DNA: TGTGCCAGCAGCCCCAATTTACTCTCCTACAATGAGCAGTTCTTC

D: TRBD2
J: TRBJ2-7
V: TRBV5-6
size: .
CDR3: CASSLAPSAAGEYF
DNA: TGTGCCAGCAGCTTGGCCCCCTCCGCGGCGGGAGAGTACTTC